This T cell receptor (beta chain) was sequenced during a study of cytomegalovirus exposure and HLA in healthy donors. Study overall: Genotyping of 400 or so donors showed that 80% to 85% belonged to the Caucasian-associated ancestry cluster. Study findings and constraints: Some highly shared sequence variants likely arose as a pipeline artifact. Later work showed greater clonal expansion in HLA-associated TCR beta chains than in equally common others. Some V segments could not be told apart, so they were left out, TRBV6-2 and TRBV6-3 among them.

V was cut by 5 bases and J by 0 bases, with 8 bases left in between. From germline, CDR1 is MNHEY and CDR2 SVGAGI. The CDR3 consists of 14 residues. PCR employed 60 Vbeta and 13 Jbeta primers. The method was immunoSEQ multiplex PCR; TCRdb's version includes in-frame clones alone and lacks a portion of them. The table has approximately 82,000 clones, around a tenth seen once. In this sample, this clone turned up a few times. What it binds is unknown. The sequence was collected from a man aged 55 to 70 in good health and CMV-seropositive. The specimen was PBMCs. The chain is built from TRBV6-5 and TRBJ1-5, with D unresolved. The DNA of the CDR3 is TGTGCCAGCAGTAGCCCCAATAGCAATCAGCCCCAGCATTTT. This gives the protein CASSSPNSNQPQHF.